Below, 13 T cell receptor beta chains from the same sample are listed, as sequenced in a study of beta chain features in type 1 diabetes. Their recognized antigens are unknown. Expressed TCRB transcripts were sequenced because the isolated RNA had all been reverse transcribed beforehand. Clones were sequenced by immunoSEQ multiplex PCR, and TCRdb holds only the in-frame ones, with some missing. Among roughly 150,000 clones listed, around 8.6% were seen once. Study findings and constraints: Among patients with Type 1 diabetes, TCRB CDR3s were moderately but significantly shorter in every one of the four CD4+ subsets.

Source material: central memory CD4+ T cells from blood. All receptors come from a woman aged 18-29 years with type 1 diabetes.

This chain uses TRBV28 with TRBJ2-5; D gene ambiguous. The CDR3 runs to 10 residues. Trimming took off 6 bases at V and 6 bases at J, with 5 bases between the two ends. Per germline, CDR1 MDHEN and CDR2 SYDVKM. CDR3 sequence (DNA): TGTGCCAGCAGGTCTAAGACCCAGTACTTC. Residues: CASRSKTQYF.

The table lists this clone with a few counts. The chain has TRBV7-8 and TRBJ1-4; 8 nucleotides match TRBD1. Germline assignment: CDR1 SGHVS and CDR2 FQNEAQ. The J segment lost 0 bases and the V segment lost 5 bases, leaving 8 bases of the junction unmatched. The CDR3 length is 17 residues. CDR3 amino acids: CASSPLNRGATNEKLFF. The CDR3 DNA is TGTGCCAGCAGCCCCCTCAACAGGGGGGCAACTAATGAAAAACTGTTTTTT.

A few counts support this clone. This chain joins TRBV4-3 and TRBJ2-1; possibly TRBD2 for D (6 bases). CDR3 length: 15 amino acids. CDR1 is LGHNA and CDR2 is YSLEER in the germline V gene. V was pared by 1 base and J by 6 bases, with 13 bases between. The CDR3 is CASSQGGSGGNEQFF. In DNA form, the CDR3 reads TGCGCCAGCAGCCAAGGGGGTAGCGGAGGCAATGAGCAGTTCTTC.

This clone has at least ten counts. The chain has TRBV6-6 and TRBJ2-2; possibly TRBD1 for D (5 bases). The ends were cut back, 7 bases at V and 1 base at J, with 10 bases in the middle. CDR1 MNHNY and CDR2 SVGAGI come from the germline V gene (reference sequence). This CDR3 is built from 14 residues. CDR3 nucleotide sequence: TGTGCCAGCACACTCGACAGGAACACCGGGGAGCTGTTTTTT. Translating it yields CASTLDRNTGELFF.

The table lists this clone with a few counts. CDR3 sequence: CASLDRGLNEQFF. CDR3 in DNA: TGTGCCAGCTTGGACAGGGGACTTAATGAGCAGTTCTTC. The chain is built from TRBV28 and TRBJ2-1, with TRBD1 matching over 9 bases. This CDR3 comprises 13 residues. The V and J ends lost 8 bases and 7 bases, in that order; junction bases with no gene match: 6. Germline-derived CDR1 and CDR2 are MDHEN and SYDVKM.

This chain joins TRBV25-1 and TRBJ2-1; 8 nucleotides align to TRBD1. Trimming took 4 bases from V and 8 from J; bases not matched to a gene: 7. The length of the CDR3 is 14 residues. CDR1 and CDR2 from the germline V gene are MGHDK and SYGVNS. The CDR3 sequence is CASSVWTGMHEQFF. The CDR3 nucleotides read TGTGCCAGCAGTGTGTGGACAGGGATGCATGAGCAGTTCTTC.

V gene TRBV7-2 combines with J gene TRBJ2-3, with TRBD2 identical over 8 bases. This CDR3 spans 12 amino acids. CDR1 is SGHTA and CDR2 is FQGNSA in the germline V gene. V lost 5 bases to trimming and J lost 6 bases; unmatched junction nucleotides: 1. This CDR3 is CASSERGDTQYF. The CDR3 DNA reads TGTGCCAGCAGCGAGCGGGGGGATACGCAGTATTTT.

This chain links TRBV23-1 with TRBJ1-1; D remains ambiguous. TRBV23-1 is designated an ORF whose function remains uncertain. Trimming took 2 bases from V and 3 from J, leaving 7 bases between them. The CDR3 has 13 residues. The CDR3, as DNA: TGCGCCAGCAGTCAACCAGGCGACACTGAAGCTTTCTTT. Protein: CASSQPGDTEAFF.

This clone was detected ten times or more. V is TRBV28 and J is TRBJ2-7, with 7 bases aligning to TRBD1. The CDR3 length is 12 residues. The V segment lost 10 bases and the J segment 4 bases; nucleotides outside the gene matches: 7. In germline, CDR1 is MDHEN, CDR2 SYDVKM. In DNA form, the CDR3 reads TGTGCCATAGGACAGGTCGATTACGAGCAGTACTTC. The encoded protein is CAIGQVDYEQYF.

The genes are TRBV7-2 and TRBJ2-1, with D possibly being TRBD2 (6 bases). The CDR3 totals 13 residues. V lost 3 bases and J lost 7, with 10 bases in between. From germline, CDR1 is SGHTA and CDR2 FQGNSA. The CDR3 DNA sequence: TGTGCCAGCAGCTTCCGACTAGTGAATGAGCAGTTCTTC. Protein: CASSFRLVNEQFF. Based on the CDR3 plus reference TRBV7-2 and TRBJ2-1, the full variable domain is GAGVSQSPSNKVTEKGKDVELRCDPISGHTALYWYRQSLGQGLEFLIYFQGNSAPDKSGLPSDRFSAERTGGSVSTLTIQRTQQEDSAVYLCASSFRLVNEQFFGPGTRLTVL.

This clone has only a few counts. This chain joins TRBV15 and TRBJ1-3, with D possibly being TRBD1 (5 bases). The CDR3 runs 16 residues. V lost 1 base to trimming and J lost 3 bases, with 13 bases between them. The germline CDR1 and CDR2 sequences are LNHNV and YYDKDF (reference sequence). CDR3 coding DNA: TGTGCCACCAGCAGAGGGGGCAGGGCCCGTGGAAACACCATATATTTT. Translating gives CATSRGGRARGNTIYF.

This clone was seen more than once but under ten times. The rearrangement joins TRBV10-3 to TRBJ2-1; 10 bases match TRBD1. The germline V gene has CDR1 ENHRY and CDR2 SYGVKD. This CDR3 contains 17 residues. Losses at the gene ends were 1 base for V and 7 bases for J; bases not matched to a gene: 10. CDR3 region: CAISELGQGIRENEQFF. The CDR3 DNA reads as TGTGCCATCAGTGAGTTGGGACAGGGGATCCGAGAGAATGAGCAGTTCTTC.

With respect to this clone: A junction end diverges from the germline sequence, so it may reflect a read error. The rearrangement links TRBV5-1 to TRBJ2-2, with D tentatively TRBD1 (5 bases). The germline V gene encodes CDR1 SGHRS and CDR2 YFSETQ. The CDR3 has 14 residues. The CDR3 nucleotides read TGTGCCAGCAGCGCAGGGCCGAACACCGGGGAGCTGTTTTTT. This gives the protein CASSAGPNTGELFF.